One T cell receptor (beta chain) is described in this entry. The antigen remains undetermined. Profiled with immunoSEQ multiplex PCR; TCRdb holds only in-frame clones, not every one. The sample records tens of thousands of clones, about 80% being singletons. The sample belongs to a study of T cells in localized non-small cell lung cancer. Overall study results and limits: When the top 100 tumor clones were examined, a median approximately 57 of them also appeared in the adjacent lung, which was paired and uninvolved. Owing to sequencing of a solitary tumor region, heterogeneity cannot be discounted.

Germline-derived CDR1 and CDR2 are LGHNA and YNFKEQ. The CDR3 has 15 amino acids. With V trimmed by 0 bases and J by 2 bases, 3 bases remained unmatched. The receptor's source is a man aged 35-69 years with stage II lung adenocarcinoma. This chain connects TRBV4-2 to TRBJ2-7; TRBD2 matches 8 bases. Specimen: PBMCs, collected before any cancer treatment. The CDR3 protein is CASSQESTSAYEQYF. The CDR3 DNA reads as TGTGCCAGCAGCCAAGAGTCGACTAGCGCCTACGAGCAGTACTTC.